This T cell receptor (beta chain) emerged from a study of cytomegalovirus exposure and HLA in healthy donors. Comments on this clone: The target antigen is unknown.

The PCR contained 60 Vbeta and 13 Jbeta primers. Some clones are missing from TCRdb's copy, which holds only in-frame ones; the method was immunoSEQ multiplex PCR. This sample has 60,000 to 75,000 clones; roughly 87% occur once, and the top ten carry about 10%. Whole-study findings and limits: TCR beta V- and J-gene trimming was later associated with a missense DCLRE1C variant.

The V end was cut by 0 bases, the J end by 7 bases, with 13 bases between. This CDR3 has 16 amino acids. The germline V gene has CDR1 MNHEY and CDR2 SVGAGI. The sequenced sample consisted of PBMCs. J is TRBJ1-6 and V is TRBV6-5; D call uncertain. This TCR came from a female donor in good health and CMV-seronegative. The CDR3 reads CASSYSTNRVNSPLHF. The CDR3 DNA reads as TGTGCCAGCAGTTACTCAACGAACAGAGTAAATTCACCCCTCCACTTT.